The clone carrying this T cell receptor beta chain was counted a few times. No antigen is known for it. The PCR was carried out with 60 Vbeta primers and 13 Jbeta primers. This table comes from immunoSEQ multiplex PCR, and its TCRdb copy is limited to in-frame clones, with some not included. The table records 110,000 or so clones, roughly 70% of them present only once. The record originates from a study of cytomegalovirus exposure and HLA in healthy donors. The CDR3 covers 17 residues. Germline V gives CDR1 MRHNA, CDR2 SNTAGT. The germline V and J ends were trimmed by 0 bases and 4 bases, with 18 bases remaining between them. Study results and limitations: Analyzed later, most CMV-associated TCR beta chains appeared HLA-restricted. It was only CMV serostatus that was available as immune exposure information. Most likely, a cluster of highly shared sequence variants arose as a sequencing artifact. As a later analysis showed, a missense DCLRE1C variant was linked to trimming of TCR beta V- and J-genes.

Sequencing input: PBMCs. The chain combines TRBV6-4 with TRBJ1-2; tentative D call: TRBD1 (6 bases). The source of this sequence is a man aged 40-50 years in good health and CMV-seronegative. The CDR3 sequence: CASSDSMDPGGAYGYTF. The CDR3 DNA reads as TGTGCCAGCAGTGACTCGATGGACCCGGGGGGCGCCTATGGCTACACCTTC.